A single sample is the source of the 20 T cell receptor beta chains below, sequenced in a study of blood T cell repertoires in COVID-19. This table comes from immunoSEQ multiplex PCR, and its TCRdb copy is limited to in-frame clones, with some not included. The sample yields some 350,000 clones, 90% seen once. The sequenced sample was peripheral blood. Receptors were obtained from a man between 18 and 29 years old with active or convalescent COVID-19.

The rearrangement links TRBV25-1 to TRBJ1-6; D unclear. In germline, CDR1 is MGHDK, CDR2 SYGVNS. CDR3 length: 13 amino acids. The germline V and J ends were trimmed by 5 bases and 11 bases, with 13 bases remaining between them. CDR3 DNA: TGTGCCAGCAGTCCCGGAGCTATGGCACCCCTCCACTTT. It encodes CASSPGAMAPLHF.

This clone was detected once. The rearrangement uses TRBV19 and TRBJ2-3, with D perhaps matching TRBD2 (6 bases). The CDR3 covers 15 residues. V dropped 7 bases and J dropped 2 bases, with 16 bases sitting between them. Looked up from germline, CDR1 is LNHDA and CDR2 is SQIVND (reference sequence). CDR3 nucleotide sequence: TGTGCCAGTAACCTCTGGGGGACTTCCACAGATACGCAGTATTTT. Its protein is CASNLWGTSTDTQYF.

The genes are TRBV6-2 or TRBV6-3 and TRBJ2-3, with 11 bases fitting TRBD2. This CDR3 is 17 amino acids long. V lost 2 bases, J lost 2 bases, and 6 bases stayed unmatched. Germline V gene lookup returns CDR1 MNHEY and CDR2 SVGEGT. In nucleotides, the CDR3 is TGTGCCAGCAGTTACGGGGCTAGCGGGGGGCTCACAGATACGCAGTATTTT. This encodes CASSYGASGGLTDTQYF.

In its sample, this clone was seen once. The gene calls are TRBV4-1 and TRBJ1-1, with D hard to call. Germline V gene sequence: CDR1 MGHRA, CDR2 YSYEKL. The CDR3 is 15 amino acids. Trimming removed 5 bases from V and 0 bases from J, with 13 bases in between. CDR3 sequence reads: CASSALSDLNTEAFF. In nucleotides, the CDR3 is TGCGCCAGCAGCGCACTAAGCGATTTGAACACTGAAGCTTTCTTT.

This clone has a single count. The chain has TRBV28 and TRBJ1-1; D is ambiguous. The CDR3 runs 15 residues. Trimming shortened V by 2 bases and J by 1 base, and 11 bases separated the two germline ends. The germline V gene encodes CDR1 MDHEN and CDR2 SYDVKM. In nucleotides, the CDR3 is TGTGCCAGCAGTTTAATGTCGCTCGGGAACACTGAAGCTTTCTTT. Protein: CASSLMSLGNTEAFF.

The J gene is TRBJ2-7, the V gene TRBV28, with 9 nucleotides matching TRBD1. CDR1 is MDHEN and CDR2 is SYDVKM in the germline V gene. Trimming cost V 6 bases and J 7 bases; bases outside gene matches: 13. CDR3 size: 15 residues. CDR3 bases: TGTGCCAGCAGCCCGAACAGGGGGCTCACTGGGGAGCAGTACTTC. It yields the protein CASSPNRGLTGEQYF.

The gene calls are TRBV18 and TRBJ2-3; 9 bases fit TRBD2. Germline values: CDR1 KGHSH, CDR2 LQKENI. The CDR3 spans 17 residues. With V trimmed by 6 bases and J by 2 bases, 12 bases remained unmatched. CDR3 in amino acids: CASSNQGSGGFTDTQYF. For the CDR3, the DNA is TGTGCCAGCTCCAACCAGGGTAGCGGGGGCTTCACAGATACGCAGTATTTT.

The chain has TRBV18 and TRBJ2-3, with 8 bases lining up with TRBD2. Unmatched junction bases numbered 13, after V lost 2 bases and J lost 6 bases. This CDR3 spans 17 amino acids. Germline assignment: CDR1 KGHSH and CDR2 LQKENI. The CDR3 reads CASSPSRKPGGADTQYF. The DNA for the CDR3 is TGTGCCAGCTCACCAAGTCGCAAACCGGGGGGGGCTGATACGCAGTATTTT.

V is TRBV5-1 and J is TRBJ2-1; 9 bases agree with TRBD1. The CDR3 extends over 16 amino acids. V shed 1 base and J 2 bases; nucleotides not matched to a gene: 4. Germline CDR1 reads SGHRS; CDR2 reads YFSETQ. The CDR3 loop is CASSLRTGDPYNEQFF. CDR3 in DNA: TGCGCCAGCAGCTTGAGGACAGGGGATCCCTACAATGAGCAGTTCTTC.

The chain joins TRBV6-5 to TRBJ2-7; 7 bases align to TRBD1. CDR3 length: 15 residues. The trim removed 2 bases at V and 2 bases at J, leaving 6 bases unmatched. Germline CDR1 MNHEY, CDR2 SVGAGI. Written as DNA, the CDR3 is TGTGCCAGCAGTTACGGCAGGGGGAAGACCTACGAGCAGTACTTC. Protein product: CASSYGRGKTYEQYF.

This clone was recorded only once. The chain uses TRBV29-1 and TRBJ2-7; the D gene is possibly TRBD2 (6 bases). Deletions cut 8 bases from V and 0 bases from J, with 17 bases between. Per the germline V gene, CDR1 is SQVTM and CDR2 is ANQGSEA. This CDR3 contains 14 residues. This CDR3 reads CSTIAEPHSYEQYF. The CDR3 bases are TGCAGCACCATAGCGGAGCCGCACTCCTACGAGCAGTACTTC.

The chain has TRBV6-5 and TRBJ1-2; TRBD1 is a possible D gene (6 bases). V was shortened by 6 bases and J by 3 bases, with 11 bases between the two germline ends. Germline CDR1 is MNHEY and CDR2 is SVGAGI. The CDR3 consists of 13 residues. The DNA of the CDR3 is TGTGCCAGCAGGACAACAGGGTACTATGGCTACACCTTC. Protein sequence: CASRTTGYYGYTF.

The chain couples TRBV7-2 to TRBJ1-6, with D tentatively TRBD1 (5 bases). The germline CDR1 and CDR2 sequences are SGHTA and FQGNSA. The CDR3 has 17 amino acids. Trimming left V 5 bases short and J 0 bases short, with 14 bases between. This CDR3 is CASSARDGSSYNSPLHF. In DNA, the CDR3 is TGTGCCAGCAGCGCCAGGGACGGGAGCTCCTATAATTCACCCCTCCACTTT.

The chain joins TRBV5-4 to TRBJ1-3; unclear D gene. V was clipped by 1 base and J by 2 bases, with 10 bases between them. The germline V gene has CDR1 SGHNT and CDR2 YYREEE (reference sequence). The length of the CDR3 is 15 residues. The chain's CDR3 is CASSLSGPTGNTIYF. The CDR3 nucleotides are TGTGCCAGCAGCTTGAGCGGGCCTACTGGAAACACCATATATTTT.

This clone was seen once. The chain links TRBV7-9 to TRBJ1-1, with 7 nucleotides matching TRBD1. The V and J ends lost 5 bases and 0 bases, in that order; junction bases with no gene match: 6. Germline CDR1 is SEHNR and CDR2 is FQNEAQ (reference sequence). This CDR3 has 15 amino acids. The CDR3 nucleotides are TGTGCCAGCAGCAACTTACAGGGGATGAACACTGAAGCTTTCTTT. Its translation is CASSNLQGMNTEAFF.

V and J are TRBV7-2 and TRBJ2-3; 7 nucleotides align to TRBD1. The CDR3 has 16 residues. Germline loops: CDR1 SGHTA, CDR2 FQGNSA. V lost 1 base, J lost 3 bases, and 7 bases stayed unmatched. Written as DNA, the CDR3 is TGTGCCAGCAGCTTAGGCGGACAGGCTAGGACAGATACGCAGTATTTT. Its translation is CASSLGGQARTDTQYF.

The chain recombines TRBV9 with TRBJ2-7; no definite D call. V was clipped by 0 bases and J by 0 bases, with 7 bases between them. Looked up from germline, CDR1 is SGDLS and CDR2 is YYNGEE. This CDR3 has 14 amino acids. The CDR3 DNA is TGTGCCAGCAGCGTAGCCGGGTTCTCCTACGAGCAGTACTTC. Translating it yields CASSVAGFSYEQYF. The full variable domain, completed using reference TRBV9 and TRBJ2-7, is DSGVTQTPKHLITATGQRVTLRCSPRSGDLSVYWYQQSLDQGLQFLIQYYNGEERAKGNILERFSAQQFPDLHSELNLSSLELGDSALYFCASSVAGFSYEQYFGPGTRLTVT.

V usage is TRBV7-2 and J usage is TRBJ2-7, with 14 bases aligning to TRBD2. The CDR3 consists of 17 residues. Germline V gene data show CDR1 as SGHTA and CDR2 as FQGNSA. The ends lost 6 bases at V and 5 bases at J; junction bases unmatched: 12. CDR3 sequence (DNA): TGTGCCAGCAGACTTCGGGGGACTAGCGGGAGTGCAGACGAGCAGTACTTC. Its translation: CASRLRGTSGSADEQYF.

This CDR3 reads CASSWAPGQVTYEQYF. The DNA for the CDR3 is TGCGCCAGCAGCTGGGCGCCGGGACAGGTAACCTACGAGCAGTACTTC. The genes are TRBV5-1 and TRBJ2-7; 8 positions agree with TRBD1. This CDR3 is built from 16 residues. After removal of 3 bases from V and 2 bases from J, the junction contained 10 bases not matched to a gene. Per the germline V gene, CDR1 is SGHRS and CDR2 is YFSETQ.

The rearrangement links TRBV27 to TRBJ2-5; D is ambiguous. Germline V gene sequence: CDR1 MNHEY, CDR2 SMNVEV (reference sequence). The CDR3 runs to 14 residues. Deletions cut 3 bases from V and 3 bases from J, with 11 bases between. The CDR3 coding sequence is TGTGCCAGCAGTTTCCGCAGTCCCAAAGAGACCCAGTACTTC. Translation gives CASSFRSPKETQYF.